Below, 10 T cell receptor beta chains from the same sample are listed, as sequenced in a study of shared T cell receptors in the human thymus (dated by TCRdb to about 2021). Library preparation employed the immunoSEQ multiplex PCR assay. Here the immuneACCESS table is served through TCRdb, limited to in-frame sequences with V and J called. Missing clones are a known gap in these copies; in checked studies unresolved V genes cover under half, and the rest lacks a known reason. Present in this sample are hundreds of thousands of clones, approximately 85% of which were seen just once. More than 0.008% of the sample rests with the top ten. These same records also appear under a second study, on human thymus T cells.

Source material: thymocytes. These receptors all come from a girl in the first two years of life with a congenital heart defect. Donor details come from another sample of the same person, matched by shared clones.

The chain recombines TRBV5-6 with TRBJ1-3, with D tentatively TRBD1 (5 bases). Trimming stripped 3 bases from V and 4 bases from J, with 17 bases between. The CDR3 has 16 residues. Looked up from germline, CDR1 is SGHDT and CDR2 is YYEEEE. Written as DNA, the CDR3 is TGTGCCAGCAGCTCGAGAGCCCCAGGGAGGGGAAACACCATATATTTT. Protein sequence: CASSSRAPGRGNTIYF.

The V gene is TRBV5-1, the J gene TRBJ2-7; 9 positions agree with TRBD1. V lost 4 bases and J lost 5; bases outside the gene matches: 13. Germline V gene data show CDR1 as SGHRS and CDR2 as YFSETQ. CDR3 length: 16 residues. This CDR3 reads CASSTGRGQGVNEQYF. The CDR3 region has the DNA TGCGCCAGCAGCACCGGACGGGGACAGGGAGTGAACGAGCAGTACTTC.

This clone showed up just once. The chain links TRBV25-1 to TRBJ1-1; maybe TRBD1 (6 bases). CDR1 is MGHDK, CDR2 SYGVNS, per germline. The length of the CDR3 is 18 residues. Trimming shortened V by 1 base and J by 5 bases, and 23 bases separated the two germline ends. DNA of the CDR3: TGTGCCAGCAGTGAATCTTCCGTCGGTGGGGCAGGGGAGACTGAAGCTTTCTTT. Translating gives CASSESSVGGAGETEAFF.

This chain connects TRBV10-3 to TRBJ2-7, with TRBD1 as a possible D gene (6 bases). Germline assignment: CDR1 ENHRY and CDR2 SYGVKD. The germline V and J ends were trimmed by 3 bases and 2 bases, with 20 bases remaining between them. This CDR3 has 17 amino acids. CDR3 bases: TGTGCCATCAGTGACCCACGGACAGACCCTGAAGCCTACGAGCAGTACTTC. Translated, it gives CAISDPRTDPEAYEQYF.

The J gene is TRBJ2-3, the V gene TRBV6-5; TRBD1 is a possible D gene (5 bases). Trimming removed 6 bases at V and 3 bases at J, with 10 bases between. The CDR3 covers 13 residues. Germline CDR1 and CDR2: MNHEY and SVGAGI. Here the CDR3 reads CASRPSGTDTQYF. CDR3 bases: TGTGCCAGCAGGCCCTCAGGGACAGATACGCAGTATTTT.

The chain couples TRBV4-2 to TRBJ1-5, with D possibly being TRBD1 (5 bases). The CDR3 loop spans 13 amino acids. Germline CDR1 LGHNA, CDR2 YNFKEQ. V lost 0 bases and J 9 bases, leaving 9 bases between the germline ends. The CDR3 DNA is TGTGCCAGCAGCCAAGAAATGACAGTGCCCCAGCATTTT. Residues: CASSQEMTVPQHF.

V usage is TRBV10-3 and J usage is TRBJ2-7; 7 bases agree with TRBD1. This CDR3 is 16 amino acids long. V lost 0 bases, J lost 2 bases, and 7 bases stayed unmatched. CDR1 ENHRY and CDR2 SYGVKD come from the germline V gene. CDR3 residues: CAISESLGTETYEQYF. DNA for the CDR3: TGTGCCATCAGTGAGTCGTTAGGGACAGAGACCTACGAGCAGTACTTC.

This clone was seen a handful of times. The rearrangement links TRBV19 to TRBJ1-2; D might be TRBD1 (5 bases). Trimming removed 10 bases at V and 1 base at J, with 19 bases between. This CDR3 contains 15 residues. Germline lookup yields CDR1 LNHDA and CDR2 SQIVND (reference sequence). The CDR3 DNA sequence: TGTGCCACCAGATTTGGATCCAGGGATAACTATGGCTACACCTTC. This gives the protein CATRFGSRDNYGYTF.

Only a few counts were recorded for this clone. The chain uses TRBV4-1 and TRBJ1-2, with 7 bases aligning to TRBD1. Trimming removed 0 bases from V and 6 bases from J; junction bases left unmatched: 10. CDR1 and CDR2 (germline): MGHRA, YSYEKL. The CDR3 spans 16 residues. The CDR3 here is CASSQEAGGWGNGYTF. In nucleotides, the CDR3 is TGCGCCAGCAGCCAAGAGGCAGGGGGTTGGGGCAATGGCTACACCTTC.

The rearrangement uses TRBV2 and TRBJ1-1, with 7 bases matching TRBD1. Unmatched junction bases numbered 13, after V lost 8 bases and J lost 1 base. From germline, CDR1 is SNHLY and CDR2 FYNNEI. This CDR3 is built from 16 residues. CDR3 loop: CASPPGQRRENTEAFF. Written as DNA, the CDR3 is TGTGCCAGCCCCCCGGGACAGAGAAGGGAGAACACTGAAGCTTTCTTT.